This T cell receptor beta chain was recorded in a study of T cells in women clearing cervical HPV infection. The ends were cut back, 1 base at V and 0 bases at J, with 16 bases in the middle. The CDR3 loop spans 17 amino acids. Study observations and caveats: Each sample's T-cell count was unknown, possibly confounding richness. TRBV6-7 abundance was lower in cases than controls (around 0.1% versus 0.15%).

The repertoire was sequenced with immunoSEQ multiplex PCR; TCRdb's copy has only in-frame clones and lacks some. This sample's clone table lists tens of thousands of clones. Of note for this clone: Its antigen is unknown. The read ends 3 residues shy of where the CDR3 ends; the end is completed using the germline J gene.

This sequence originates from a woman aged 18 to 69 with a cervical HPV16 infection that either progressed to CIN3+ or cleared (not recorded which). Sequencing input: blood buffy coat. The chain couples TRBV12-3 or TRBV12-4 to TRBJ2-7; tentative D call: TRBD2 (5 bases). Incomplete CDR3 DNA: TGTGCCAGCAGTTTAGTGGGATCCGGGGTTAGCTCCTACGAG. The encoded protein is CASSLVGSGVSSYE. The entire CDR3 sequence reads CASSLVGSGVSSYEQYF.